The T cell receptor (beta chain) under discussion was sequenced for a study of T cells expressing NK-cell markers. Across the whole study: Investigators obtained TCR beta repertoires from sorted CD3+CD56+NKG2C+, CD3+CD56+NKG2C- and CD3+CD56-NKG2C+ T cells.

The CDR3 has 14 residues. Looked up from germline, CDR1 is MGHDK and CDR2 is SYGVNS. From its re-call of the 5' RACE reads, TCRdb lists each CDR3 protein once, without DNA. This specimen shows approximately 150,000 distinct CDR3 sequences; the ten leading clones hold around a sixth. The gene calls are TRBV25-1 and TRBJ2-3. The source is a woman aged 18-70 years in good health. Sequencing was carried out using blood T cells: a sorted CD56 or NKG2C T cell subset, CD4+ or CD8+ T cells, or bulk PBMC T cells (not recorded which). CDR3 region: CASSLGRYTDTQYF.